The 11 T cell receptor beta chains presented below share a single source sample, sequenced in a study of pediatric ulcerative colitis. Sequencing used immunoSEQ multiplex PCR; TCRdb keeps in-frame clones, though not all of them. The sample contains about 36,000 clones, less than 85% of which appear only once. Sequenced input: blood. The receptors come from a girl aged 10-17 years with moderate ulcerative colitis.

The rearrangement uses TRBV7-9 and TRBJ1-2; TRBD1 might be the D (6 bases). The CDR3 sequence is 15 residues long. Germline CDR1 is SEHNR and CDR2 is FQNEAQ (reference sequence). The V and J ends lost 0 bases and 5 bases respectively, with 13 bases between them. The CDR3 sequence is CASSLAGAEIYGYTF. CDR3 bases: TGTGCCAGCAGCTTAGCGGGGGCGGAGATTTATGGCTACACCTTC.

The genes are TRBV2 and TRBJ1-5; unclear D gene. With 2 bases removed from V and 1 base from J, the gap between germline ends came to 9 bases. The germline gives CDR1 SNHLY, CDR2 FYNNEI. This CDR3 contains 15 residues. CDR3 residues: CASSELGSSNQPQHF. The CDR3 DNA follows: TGTGCCAGCAGTGAACTGGGATCGAGCAATCAGCCCCAGCATTTT.

Here the CDR3 DNA reads TGTGCCAGCAGCTTAGCGGAGGGGGGGGAAGCTTTCTTT. Translation: CASSLAEGGEAFF. The V and J genes are TRBV7-6 and TRBJ1-1, with a weak D call TRBD1 (6 bases). CDR1 is SGHVS and CDR2 is FNYEAQ in the germline V gene. V lost 0 bases, J lost 8 bases, and 10 bases lay in between. The CDR3 is made up of 13 amino acids.

The chain combines TRBV7-3 with TRBJ2-1, with 14 bases lining up with TRBD2. The CDR3 spans 16 residues. V was pared by 2 bases and J by 6 bases, with 3 bases of the junction left unmatched. The germline V gene has CDR1 SGHTA and CDR2 FQGTGA. CDR3 protein: CASSLGTSGGFNEQFF. The DNA for the CDR3 is TGTGCCAGCAGCTTAGGGACTAGCGGGGGATTCAATGAGCAGTTCTTC. The entire variable domain, with the rest obtained from reference TRBV7-3 and TRBJ2-1, is as follows: GAGVSQTPSNKVTEKGKYVELRCDPISGHTALYWYRQSLGQGPEFLIYFQGTGAADDSGLPNDRFFAVRPEGSVSTLKIQRTERGDSAVYLCASSLGTSGGFNEQFFGPGTRLTVL.

The rearrangement uses TRBV5-1 and TRBJ1-6; 8 nucleotides align to TRBD1. CDR1 is SGHRS, CDR2 YFSETQ, per germline. The CDR3 is made up of 13 amino acids. The junction had 3 bases not matched to a gene; V was cut back by 9 bases and J by 4 bases. CDR3 in DNA: TGCGCCACCAGACAGGGGTATAATTCACCCCTCCACTTT. Amino acids: CATRQGYNSPLHF.

This chain joins TRBV28 and TRBJ1-1; weak D call: TRBD1 (6 bases). The CDR3 length is 14 residues. V dropped 6 bases and J dropped 3 bases, with 14 bases sitting between them. The germline V gene encodes CDR1 MDHEN and CDR2 SYDVKM. The DNA of the CDR3 is TGTGCCAGCAGACCTATGGGGGGGCACACTGAAGCTTTCTTT. Its protein product is CASRPMGGHTEAFF. The entire variable domain, with the rest obtained from reference TRBV28 and TRBJ1-1, is as follows: DVKVTQSSRYLVKRTGEKVFLECVQDMDHENMFWYRQDPGLGLRLIYFSYDVKMKEKGDIPEGYSVSREKKERFSLILESASTNQTSMYLCASRPMGGHTEAFFGQGTRLTVV.

There are a few counts of this clone. This chain joins TRBV6-5 and TRBJ2-7; D is uncertain. V lost 2 bases to trimming and J lost 2 bases, with 7 bases between them. The V gene's germline CDR1 is MNHEY and CDR2 SVGAGI. The CDR3 consists of 13 residues. CDR3 residues: CASSYRRTYEQYF. The CDR3 DNA follows: TGTGCCAGCAGTTACCGCAGGACCTACGAGCAGTACTTC.

This chain uses TRBV10-3 with TRBJ1-1; tentatively, D is TRBD1 (5 bases). The V end lost 6 bases, the J end lost 3 bases, and 11 bases lay between the germline ends. CDR3 length equals 13 residues. Germline values: CDR1 ENHRY, CDR2 SYGVKD. CDR3 DNA: TGTGCCATCAGGGGGCAGAGTGACACTGAAGCTTTCTTT. Encoded protein: CAIRGQSDTEAFF.

This clone appeared a single time. This chain links TRBV19 with TRBJ1-3, with D unclear. V lost 7 bases to trimming and J lost 0 bases, with 7 bases between them. The CDR3 sequence is 13 residues long. Germline CDR1 reads LNHDA; CDR2 reads SQIVND (reference sequence). The CDR3: CASTWSSGNTIYF. In DNA form, the CDR3 reads TGTGCCAGTACGTGGAGCTCTGGAAACACCATATATTTT. The complete variable domain, with remaining parts taken from reference TRBV19 and TRBJ1-3, reads DGGITQSPKYLFRKEGQNVTLSCEQNLNHDAMYWYRQDPGQGLRLIYYSQIVNDFQKGDIAEGYSVSREKKESFPLTVTSAQKNPTAFYLCASTWSSGNTIYFGEGSWLTVV.

The J gene is TRBJ2-7, the V gene TRBV19; 10 bases agree with TRBD2. Trimming removed 4 bases from V and 6 bases from J; junction bases left unmatched: 6. The CDR3 extends over 14 amino acids. The germline V gene encodes CDR1 LNHDA and CDR2 SQIVND (reference sequence). CDR3 sequence (DNA): TGTGCCAGTAGTACCCAGCGGGAGGGTCGCGAGCAGTACTTC. Its protein is CASSTQREGREQYF.

The chain carries TRBV7-9 and TRBJ1-2; D unclear. CDR1 is SEHNR and CDR2 is FQNEAQ in the germline V gene (reference sequence). CDR3 size: 13 residues. V shed 0 bases and J shed 4 bases, with 6 bases lying between them. The CDR3 spells CASSLAGSYGYTF. CDR3 sequence (DNA): TGTGCCAGCAGCTTAGCGGGTAGCTATGGCTACACCTTC.